The clone carrying this TCR beta chain was detected only a few times. V was shortened by 6 bases and J by 0 bases, with 12 bases between the two germline ends. Germline V CDR1 and CDR2: SGHNT, YYREEE (reference sequence). The CDR3 totals 14 residues. The data originate from a study of PD-1 blockade in mismatch repair-deficient tumors. Produced via immunoSEQ multiplex PCR; TCRdb's table is partial and in-frame only. The data hold 56,000 or so clones, with 78% observed a single time. This chain joins TRBV5-4 and TRBJ1-1, with D perhaps matching TRBD1 (6 bases). The sample in question was peripheral blood, obtained 4 weeks after starting pembrolizumab. The clonotype was recovered from an adult with mismatch repair-deficient cancer. The CDR3 DNA reads as TGTGCCAGCAACCAGCAGGGGATGAACACTGAAGCTTTCTTT. Protein sequence: CASNQQGMNTEAFF.